Below, 27 T cell receptor beta chains from the same sample are listed, as sequenced in a study of blood T cell repertoires in COVID-19. Assay: immunoSEQ multiplex PCR; the TCRdb copy retains only in-frame clones and omits some. Seen here are 150,000 to 200,000 clones, 82% observed once, and the top ten hold 6.9%. The sample was peripheral blood. These receptors came from a human donor with acute or convalescent COVID-19. The donor label of this sample is uncertain.

This chain uses TRBV3-1 (or the pseudogene TRBV3-2) with TRBJ1-2, with D possibly being TRBD1 (6 bases). CDR1 LGHDT and CDR2 YNNKEL come from the germline V gene (reference sequence). The CDR3 consists of 14 residues. Trimming removed 5 bases at V and 2 bases at J, with 12 bases between. CDR3: CASSFRTANYGYTF. The CDR3 DNA sequence: TGTGCCAGCAGCTTCCGGACAGCCAACTATGGCTACACCTTC.

This chain joins TRBV4-1 and TRBJ1-1, with D unresolved. Trimming cost V 1 base and J 2 bases, with 14 bases left between them. Germline values: CDR1 MGHRA, CDR2 YSYEKL. The CDR3 spans 16 residues. The DNA of the CDR3 is TGCGCCAGCAGCCAAGCGCCGGGGAACTTAAACACTGAAGCTTTCTTT. It translates to CASSQAPGNLNTEAFF.

The chain employs TRBV28 and TRBJ1-5; D is possibly TRBD1 (6 bases). The V gene's germline CDR1 is MDHEN and CDR2 SYDVKM. V was pared by 6 bases and J by 6 bases, with 12 bases between. The CDR3 extends over 13 amino acids. The CDR3 nucleotides read TGTGCCAGCAGGATTTCAGGGGCTCAGCCCCAGCATTTT. Translated, it gives CASRISGAQPQHF. The variable domain in full, with the rest retrieved from reference TRBV28 and TRBJ1-5, is DVKVTQSSRYLVKRTGEKVFLECVQDMDHENMFWYRQDPGLGLRLIYFSYDVKMKEKGDIPEGYSVSREKKERFSLILESASTNQTSMYLCASRISGAQPQHFGDGTRLSIL.

The chain carries TRBV30 and TRBJ2-3, with 9 bases identical to TRBD1. J lost 0 bases, V lost 2 bases, and 6 bases had no gene match. Per the germline V gene, CDR1 is GTSNPN and CDR2 is SVGIG (reference sequence). This CDR3 is 16 amino acids long. In nucleotides, the CDR3 is TGTGCCTGGAGTACTGGACAGGGGAAGAGCACAGATACGCAGTATTTT. It yields the protein CAWSTGQGKSTDTQYF.

The V call is TRBV18, the J call TRBJ2-7, with 7 positions matching TRBD2. Germline CDR1 is KGHSH and CDR2 is LQKENI. The J segment lost 4 bases and the V segment lost 4 bases, leaving 4 bases of the junction unmatched. The CDR3 covers 13 residues. The CDR3 nucleotides read TGTGCCAGCTCACGGGGAGGGGAATACGAGCAGTACTTC. It yields the protein CASSRGGEYEQYF.

The chain joins TRBV18 to TRBJ2-5; 8 positions agree with TRBD2. The CDR3 totals 17 residues. Germline V CDR1 and CDR2: KGHSH, LQKENI. Germline trimming cut 4 bases from V and 1 base from J; bases unmatched to any gene: 11. CDR3 sequence reads: CASSQAQSGSGQETQYF. In nucleotides, the CDR3 is TGTGCCAGCTCACAAGCCCAAAGCGGGAGTGGCCAAGAGACCCAGTACTTC.

The V gene is TRBV19, the J gene TRBJ2-7; tentatively, D is TRBD2 (6 bases). CDR1 LNHDA and CDR2 SQIVND come from the germline V gene (reference sequence). The V gene lost 0 bases and the J gene lost 0 bases, with 12 bases spanning the gap. The CDR3 contains 16 residues. The CDR3 spells CASSIDRREHSYEQYF. Written as DNA, the CDR3 is TGTGCCAGTAGTATAGATCGGAGGGAGCACTCCTACGAGCAGTACTTC.

The chain has TRBV7-2 and TRBJ2-1; 13 positions agree with TRBD2. V shed 5 bases, J shed 0 bases, and the junction held 4 bases outside the gene matches. The germline CDR1 and CDR2 sequences are SGHTA and FQGNSA. The CDR3 consists of 17 residues. CDR3 region: CASSTTSGRGSYNEQFF. The CDR3 DNA sequence: TGTGCCAGCAGCACTACTAGCGGGAGGGGCTCCTACAATGAGCAGTTCTTC.

The chain is built from TRBV19 and TRBJ1-2; D is uncertain. The V end was cut by 6 bases, the J end by 2 bases, with 13 bases between. Germline values: CDR1 LNHDA, CDR2 SQIVND (reference sequence). The CDR3 covers 14 residues. The CDR3 DNA follows: TGTGCCAGTAGCCCCGGTAGTAAGAACTATGGCTACACCTTC. It yields the protein CASSPGSKNYGYTF.

The chain joins TRBV28 to TRBJ1-2; TRBD1 might be the D (5 bases). Looked up from germline, CDR1 is MDHEN and CDR2 is SYDVKM. This CDR3 is 13 amino acids long. Trimming shortened V by 5 bases and J by 4 bases, and 11 bases separated the two germline ends. This chain's CDR3 is CASSKSGGYGYTF. For the CDR3, the DNA is TGTGCCAGCAGTAAATCGGGGGGCTATGGCTACACCTTC.

This clone was counted between two and nine times. The rearrangement links TRBV24-1 to TRBJ1-4; 8 bases agree with TRBD1. CDR3 length equals 12 residues. With V trimmed by 4 bases and J by 11 bases, 2 bases remained unmatched. Germline V lookup: CDR1 KGHDR, CDR2 SFDVKD. CDR3 DNA: TGTGCCACCAGTGACAGACAGGGGAAACTGTTTTTT. Its protein is CATSDRQGKLFF.

V usage is TRBV10-3 and J usage is TRBJ1-2; 7 nucleotides agree with TRBD1. CDR1 is ENHRY and CDR2 is SYGVKD in the germline V gene. The CDR3 consists of 13 residues. The V segment lost 2 bases and the J segment 8 bases; nucleotides outside the gene matches: 5. CDR3: CAISEATGEGYTF. CDR3 nucleotides: TGTGCCATCAGTGAGGCAACAGGGGAGGGCTACACCTTC.

The chain joins TRBV6-5 to TRBJ2-7; tentative D call: TRBD2 (5 bases). Germline CDR1 reads MNHEY; CDR2 reads SVGAGI. The germline V and J ends were trimmed by 6 bases and 4 bases, with 16 bases remaining between them. There are 14 residues in the CDR3. The CDR3 is CASSSGLGPYEQYF. The CDR3 bases are TGTGCCAGCAGCAGCGGACTCGGACCTTACGAGCAGTACTTC.

The chain links TRBV6-1 to TRBJ1-2; D is unresolved. V gave up 1 base and J gave up 8 bases, with 17 bases separating them. CDR3 size: 15 residues. CDR1 and CDR2 (germline): MNHNS, SASEGT. The CDR3 region is CASSEGYSPMLGYTF. In DNA form, the CDR3 reads TGTGCCAGCAGTGAAGGGTACTCCCCTATGCTGGGCTACACCTTC.

The CDR3 region is CASRDEQRQSWTF. DNA of the CDR3: TGTGCCAGCAGAGACGAACAACGACAGTCGTGGACCTTC. This rearrangement joins TRBV2 to TRBJ1-2; TRBD1 might be the D (5 bases). In germline, CDR1 is SNHLY, CDR2 FYNNEI. There are 13 residues in the CDR3. Trimming took 6 bases from V and 14 from J, leaving 22 bases between them. Together with reference TRBV2 and TRBJ1-2, the CDR3 gives the full variable domain: EPEVTQTPSHQVTQMGQEVILRCVPISNHLYFYWYRQILGQKVEFLVSFYNNEISEKSEIFDDQFSVERPDGSNFTLKIRSTKLEDSAMYFCASRDEQRQSWTFGSGTRLTVV.

CDR3 nucleotides: TGCGCCAGCAGCCCGGCGGGACAGGGGGCGGTTGAAAAACTGTTTTTT. This codes for CASSPAGQGAVEKLFF. This chain links TRBV4-1 with TRBJ1-4, with 12 bases that match TRBD1. Losses at the gene ends were 4 bases for V and 7 bases for J; bases not matched to a gene: 7. The length of the CDR3 is 16 residues. CDR1 and CDR2 (germline): MGHRA, YSYEKL.

This chain links TRBV18 with TRBJ1-5, with 7 nucleotides matching TRBD1. CDR1 and CDR2 from the germline V gene are KGHSH and LQKENI. The CDR3 totals 16 residues. Losses at the gene ends were 2 bases for V and 0 bases for J; bases not matched to a gene: 4. This CDR3 is CASSPGTAYSNQPQHF. DNA for the CDR3: TGTGCCAGCTCACCAGGGACAGCTTATAGCAATCAGCCCCAGCATTTT.

The chain has TRBV6-5 and TRBJ2-7, with TRBD2 matching 8 bases. The CDR3 length is 15 residues. Germline loops: CDR1 MNHEY, CDR2 SVGAGI. J was trimmed by 1 base and V by 4 bases; bases with no gene match: 6. For the CDR3, the DNA is TGTGCCAGCAGTTTGGCTAGCGGGCCTTCCTACGAGCAGTACTTC. Protein product: CASSLASGPSYEQYF.

This clone was detected only once. The V and J genes are TRBV12-3 or TRBV12-4 and TRBJ2-7; a possible D gene is TRBD2 (5 bases). With 3 bases removed from V and 3 bases from J, the gap between germline ends came to 9 bases. The CDR3 has 13 amino acids. Here the CDR3 reads CASSLRDNYEQYF. DNA for the CDR3: TGTGCCAGCAGTTTGAGGGATAACTACGAGCAGTACTTC.

The chain links TRBV5-1 to TRBJ1-2; D uncertain. This CDR3 is 15 amino acids long. Germline V gene data show CDR1 as SGHRS and CDR2 as YFSETQ. V was pared by 2 bases and J by 1 base, with 12 bases between. The CDR3 nucleotides read TGCGCCAGCAGCTTAGACCGACTAGTTAACTATGGCTACACCTTC. This encodes CASSLDRLVNYGYTF.

Details on this clone: A far larger clone is one base from this, pointing to a likely read error. Other DNA sequences within the sample encode an identical CDR3. The chain recombines TRBV27 with TRBJ1-1; the D is unclear. Germline CDR1 reads MNHEY; CDR2 reads SMNVEV (reference sequence). The CDR3 totals 13 residues. Trimming cost V 3 bases and J 1 base, with 6 bases left between them. The chain's CDR3 is CASSFRGNTEAFF. CDR3 bases: TGTGCCAGCAGTTTTCGGGGGAACACTGAAGCTTTCTTT.

The rearrangement uses TRBV6-5 and TRBJ1-4; 10 nucleotides agree with TRBD1. Germline loops: CDR1 MNHEY, CDR2 SVGAGI. The CDR3 runs 15 residues. The V segment lost 4 bases and the J segment 8 bases; nucleotides outside the gene matches: 7. The CDR3 DNA reads TGTGCCAGCAGTTTGGGGGGACAGGGGACCGAAAAACTGTTTTTT. It specifies CASSLGGQGTEKLFF.

The rearrangement uses TRBV27 and TRBJ2-1; D is perhaps TRBD2 (5 bases). The V end was cut by 3 bases, the J end by 5 bases, with 11 bases between. Germline V gene lookup returns CDR1 MNHEY and CDR2 SMNVEV (reference sequence). This CDR3 spans 14 amino acids. This CDR3 reads CASSFRMRDNEQFF. The CDR3 nucleotides are TGTGCCAGCAGTTTCCGAATGAGGGACAATGAGCAGTTCTTC.

In DNA, the CDR3 is TGTGCCAGCAACTCCGGGGGGACAGGGACATACGAGCAGTACTTC. This sequence encodes CASNSGGTGTYEQYF. The genes are TRBV6-5 and TRBJ2-7; 9 bases align to TRBD1. The V gene end was trimmed by 7 bases and the J gene end by 4 bases; junction bases not matched to a gene: 11. The CDR3 runs to 15 residues. Germline V gives CDR1 MNHEY, CDR2 SVGAGI.

The gene calls are TRBV6-1 and TRBJ2-7; 10 bases fit TRBD2. The CDR3 covers 14 residues. J gave up 3 bases and V 6 bases, and 5 bases lay outside the gene matches. Germline CDR1 and CDR2: MNHNS and SASEGT. CDR3 in DNA: TGTGCCAGCAGATCTAGCGGGAGTGGCTACGAGCAGTACTTC. Translated: CASRSSGSGYEQYF.

V and J are TRBV6-2 or TRBV6-3 and TRBJ2-7; TRBD2 matches 13 bases. There are 16 residues in the CDR3. Germline values: CDR1 MNHEY, CDR2 SVGEGT. V shed 6 bases and J 3 bases; nucleotides not matched to a gene: 8. The CDR3 is CASSSLAGGSIYEQYF. The CDR3 coding sequence is TGTGCCAGCAGCTCACTAGCGGGAGGGTCAATCTACGAGCAGTACTTC.

V gene TRBV11-2 combines with J gene TRBJ1-2, with TRBD1 as a possible D gene (5 bases). Trimming pared 3 bases from V and 5 bases from J, leaving 10 bases between. The CDR3 runs to 13 residues. Germline-derived CDR1 and CDR2 are SGHAT and FQNNGV. CDR3 nucleotides: TGTGCCAGCAGCTTGGAGACAGAGTATGGCTACACCTTC. As protein: CASSLETEYGYTF.